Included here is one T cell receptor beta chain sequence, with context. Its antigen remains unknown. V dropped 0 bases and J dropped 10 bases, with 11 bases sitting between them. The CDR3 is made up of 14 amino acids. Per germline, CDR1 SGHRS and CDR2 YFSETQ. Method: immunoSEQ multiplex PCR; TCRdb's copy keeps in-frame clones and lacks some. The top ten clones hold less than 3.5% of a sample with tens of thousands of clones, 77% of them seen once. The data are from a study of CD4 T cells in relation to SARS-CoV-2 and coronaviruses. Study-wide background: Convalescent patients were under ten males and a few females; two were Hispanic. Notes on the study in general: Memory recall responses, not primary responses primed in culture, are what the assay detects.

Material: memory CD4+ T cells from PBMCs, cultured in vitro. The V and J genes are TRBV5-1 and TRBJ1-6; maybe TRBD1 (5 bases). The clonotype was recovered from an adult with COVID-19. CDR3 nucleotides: TGCGCCAGCAGCTTGGAGGCAGGGAGCTCACCCCTCCACTTT. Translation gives CASSLEAGSSPLHF.